This TCR beta chain was identified in a study of T cells in Graves' hyperthyroidism and ophthalmopathy. Ten or more counts support this clonotype. No antigen is known for it. RNA transcripts were the template for amplifying TCR beta CDR3 regions. RT-PCR in the first round (using the HTBI primer set) targeted the TCR CDR3. TCRdb reprocessed the multiplex PCR reads with MiXCR, giving one entry per CDR3 protein. The data show around 610,000 distinct CDR3 sequences, 14% to 15% seen once. Study findings and constraints: Ophthalmopathy was model-predicted a median about 7.1 months pre-onset. Ophthalmopathy was told apart from stable hyperthyroidism by a 13 V-J model.

Germline CDR1 reads SGHTA; CDR2 reads FQGTGA. The CDR3 is 15 amino acids. Unmatched junction bases numbered 6, after V lost 3 bases and J lost 5 bases. The receptor was isolated from a woman between 40 and 50 years old with Graves' ophthalmopathy. The V call is TRBV7-3, the J call TRBJ2-5; 10 bases agree with TRBD1. The sequencing input was blood. Here the CDR3 DNA reads TGTGCCAGCAGCTTGGGGACAGGGGCTCGGGAGACCCAGTACTTC. Protein sequence: CASSLGTGARETQYF.